This T cell receptor (beta chain) was sequenced in a study of identical twins. Findings of the study overall: Out-of-frame alpha sequences common to twins exhibited an excess of low generation probability. Insertions were fewer in abundant cord blood beta clonotypes, whereas memory repertoires showed none of this pattern.

One entry per CDR3 protein, called by TCRdb with MiXCR from the 5' RACE reads. The sample includes a few hundred thousand distinct CDR3 sequences, approximately 11% of them seen just once. The CDR3 runs 14 residues. Germline V CDR1 and CDR2: SQVTM, ANQGSEA. Trimming pared 0 bases from V and 10 bases from J, leaving 16 bases between. This clonotype was counted only a few times. Antigen unknown. These same records also appear under a second study, on yellow fever vaccine responses in identical twins.

This TCR was recovered from a woman aged 18-29 years in good health. The rearrangement uses TRBV29-1 and TRBJ2-1; weak D call: TRBD1 (5 bases). Sequencing was carried out using memory (CD45RO+) T cells sorted from blood. The CDR3 coding sequence is TGCAGCGTTGAAGACGGCGCAGGGTTGGGCGAGCAGTTCTTC. This gives the protein CSVEDGAGLGEQFF.